These T cell receptor beta chains were read from a single sample in a study of blood T cell repertoires in COVID-19. The method was immunoSEQ multiplex PCR; TCRdb's version includes in-frame clones alone and lacks a portion of them. The table lists fewer than 200,000 clones, approximately 81% of them singletons. Sequenced sample: PBMCs or T cells enriched from blood (not recorded which). All receptors derive from a woman aged 35 to 49 with acute COVID-19. Each CDR3 is given with its conserved first and last residue. The order of the fields is J gene, D gene, V gene, clone size, CDR3 protein, CDR3 DNA. D genes are given only for firm matches. Clone size, where shown, is once, few, many, or a class for clones that have expanded.

>TRBJ1-2|.|TRBV6-5|.
CASLARDIGNYGYTF
TGTGCCAGCTTAGCCCGGGACATTGGTAACTATGGCTACACCTTC
>TRBJ1-3|.|TRBV9|.
CASSLRRDGNTIYF
TGTGCCAGCAGCCTTCGCAGGGATGGAAACACCATATATTTT
>TRBJ2-1|TRBD2|TRBV5-1|.
CASSLGASGRVIEQFF
TGCGCCAGCAGCTTGGGGGCTAGCGGGAGAGTGATTGAGCAGTTCTTC
>TRBJ2-7|TRBD2|TRBV27|.
CASSSLAGTYEQYF
TGTGCCAGCAGTTCACTAGCGGGGACCTACGAGCAGTACTTC
>TRBJ1-3|TRBD1|TRBV6-1|.
CASSELTGPGNTIYF
TGTGCCAGCAGTGAATTGACAGGGCCAGGAAACACCATATATTTT
>TRBJ2-4|TRBD2|TRBV2|.
CASKGLAGALAKNIQYF
TGTGCCAGCAAGGGACTAGCGGGAGCCTTGGCCAAAAACATTCAGTACTTC
>TRBJ1-2|.|TRBV27|.
CASSWADSYGYTF
TGTGCCAGCAGTTGGGCGGACAGCTATGGCTACACCTTC
>TRBJ1-2|.|TRBV11-3|.
CASSHLSGNYGYTF
TGTGCCAGCAGCCACCTATCGGGGAACTATGGCTACACCTTC
>TRBJ2-3|TRBD2|TRBV10-1|.
CASSDRGRVTDTQYF
TGCGCCAGCAGTGATCGCGGGAGAGTTACAGATACGCAGTATTTT
>TRBJ2-7|.|TRBV7-9|.
CASSLGAGSYEQYF
TGTGCCAGCAGCTTAGGGGCAGGGTCCTACGAGCAGTACTTC
>TRBJ2-3|.|TRBV6-1|once
CASSEWGPEGGRSTDTQYF
TGTGCCAGCAGTGAATGGGGGCCCGAAGGGGGACGGAGCACAGATACGCAGTATTTT
>TRBJ2-7|.|TRBV4-2|.
CASSQAAGAVYEQYF
TGTGCCAGCAGCCAAGCGGCAGGGGCCGTTTACGAGCAGTACTTC
>TRBJ1-1|TRBD1|TRBV5-1|.
CASSSGTGERTEAFF
TGCGCCAGCAGCTCGGGGACAGGGGAGAGGACTGAAGCTTTCTTT
>TRBJ2-5|.|TRBV4-1|once
CASSQYGQPTGETQYF
TGCGCCAGCAGCCAATATGGACAGCCAACCGGTGAGACCCAGTACTTC